The 10 T cell receptor beta chains presented below share a single source sample, sequenced in a study of beta chain features in type 1 diabetes. Overall study findings and caveats: Type 1 diabetes patients had moderately but significantly shorter TCRB CDR3s in all four CD4+ subsets.

Their cognate antigens are unknown. Expressed TCRB transcripts were sequenced after all isolated RNA was converted to cDNA. Profiled with immunoSEQ multiplex PCR; TCRdb holds only in-frame clones, not every one. The table has 630,000 or so clones, around 15% seen once. Sequences were obtained from naive CD4+ T cells from blood. The receptors come from a man between 18 and 35 years old with type 1 diabetes.

This clone occurred a few times. This chain links TRBV15 with TRBJ2-1, with D unclear. CDR3 length: 13 amino acids. Trimming cost V 3 bases and J 10 bases, with 13 bases left between them. Germline V gene sequence: CDR1 LNHNV, CDR2 YYDKDF (reference sequence). The CDR3 sequence: CATSSQNPAEQFF. Here the CDR3 DNA reads TGTGCCACCAGCAGTCAGAACCCAGCCGAGCAGTTCTTC.

The V call is TRBV30, the J call TRBJ2-2; the D gene is possibly TRBD1 (6 bases). The V and J ends lost 3 bases and 4 bases respectively, with 12 bases between them. The CDR3 covers 14 residues. Per germline, CDR1 GTSNPN and CDR2 SVGIG (reference sequence). The CDR3 protein is CAWSWDTLTGELFF. CDR3 in DNA: TGTGCCTGGAGCTGGGACACCCTCACCGGGGAGCTGTTTTTT.

This clone appeared a few times. V usage is TRBV30 and J usage is TRBJ1-4; D gene unclear. With 3 bases removed from V and 5 bases from J, the gap between germline ends came to 16 bases. The germline CDR1 and CDR2 sequences are GTSNPN and SVGIG (reference sequence). The CDR3 has 15 residues. As DNA, the CDR3 is TGTGCCTGGAGCTCCGGGTCCTACAGAAATGAAAAACTGTTTTTT. This codes for CAWSSGSYRNEKLFF.

Only a few counts were recorded for this clone. The J gene is TRBJ2-7, the V gene TRBV6-1, with D perhaps matching TRBD1 or TRBD2 (6 bases each). There are 12 residues in the CDR3. The V end was cut by 6 bases, the J end by 5 bases, with 11 bases between. The germline gives CDR1 MNHNS, CDR2 SASEGT. The CDR3 region is CASSRGQNEQYF. The CDR3 bases are TGTGCCAGCAGCCGGGGGCAAAACGAGCAGTACTTC.

This chain uses TRBV7-2 with TRBJ1-2; the D gene is possibly TRBD1 (5 bases). Trimming cost V 4 bases and J 8 bases, with 17 bases left between them. The CDR3 length is 14 residues. The germline CDR1 and CDR2 sequences are SGHTA and FQGNSA. Here the CDR3 DNA reads TGTGCCAGCAGCTCCCTGGTGGGCGCAGGGGGCTACACCTTC. It encodes CASSSLVGAGGYTF.

V usage is TRBV10-3 and J usage is TRBJ2-1; 11 bases line up with TRBD1. Germline assignment: CDR1 ENHRY and CDR2 SYGVKD. CDR3 length equals 15 residues. V was pared by 2 bases and J by 3 bases, with 0 bases of the junction left unmatched. CDR3: CAISEGTGGYNEQFF. The CDR3 nucleotides are TGTGCCATCAGTGAGGGGACAGGGGGCTACAATGAGCAGTTCTTC.

This clone came up a few times. The J gene is TRBJ1-1, the V gene TRBV30; TRBD1 is a possible D gene (5 bases). The V gene lost 6 bases and the J gene lost 1 base, with 18 bases spanning the gap. Germline V gene sequence: CDR1 GTSNPN, CDR2 SVGIG (reference sequence). The CDR3 is 15 residues long. The CDR3 nucleotides are TGTGCCTGCCACGTGCTGGGACTAAGGAACACTGAAGCTTTCTTT. Amino acid sequence: CACHVLGLRNTEAFF.

The chain has TRBV25-1 and TRBJ2-7; D gene unclear. Germline CDR1 reads MGHDK; CDR2 reads SYGVNS. This CDR3 comprises 14 residues. Trimming cost V 8 bases and J 6 bases, with 20 bases left between them. As DNA, the CDR3 is TGTGCCAGCTCCCACAGTTTAGAATCCGGCGAGCAGTACTTC. This sequence encodes CASSHSLESGEQYF.

The V and J genes are TRBV4-2 and TRBJ1-6; D is possibly TRBD1 (5 bases). CDR3 length: 16 residues. Looked up from germline, CDR1 is LGHNA and CDR2 is YNFKEQ. V was pared by 4 bases and J by 8 bases, with 18 bases between. This chain's CDR3 is CASSPTRGQGDSPLHF. The CDR3 region has the DNA TGTGCCAGCAGCCCGACACGAGGCCAGGGCGATTCACCCCTCCACTTT.

V usage is TRBV1 and J usage is TRBJ2-7; the table's TRBD2 call for D was not verified on the DNA. TRBV1 is given as a pseudogene. There are 16 residues in the CDR3. CDR3 sequence (DNA): TGCACCAGCCCAGCCTCCGGGTTCTTGGGTTCCTACGAGCAGTACTTC. This codes for CTSPASGFLGSYEQYF.